What follows are 27 T cell receptor beta chains derived from one specimen sequenced in a study of early T cells in non-severe SARS-CoV-2 infection. One entry per CDR3 protein results from TCRdb running MiXCR on the 5' RACE reads. This repertoire shows 60,000 or so distinct CDR3 sequences, roughly an eighth found once; its top ten account for about 3%. The sequenced sample was whole blood. The origin of the receptors is an adult who was a healthcare worker with PCR-confirmed SARS-CoV-2 infection or an uninfected control (not recorded which).

Turning to this clonotype: A read error is possible here, since a much larger clone lies one base away. CDR3 sequence: CGTSAGTDQPQHF. CDR3 nucleotides: TGTGGCACCTCGGCAGGGACCGATCAGCCCCAGCATTTT. The chain has TRBV7-2 and TRBJ1-5; D is perhaps TRBD1 (5 bases). Germline V gene sequence: CDR1 SGHTA, CDR2 FQGNSA. The CDR3 has 13 residues.

This clonotype was observed at least ten times. CDR3 sequence: CASSPLDSQETQYF. The CDR3 bases are TGTGCCAGCTCACCTCTGGACTCTCAAGAGACCCAGTACTTC. The rearrangement joins TRBV18 to TRBJ2-5; tentatively, D is TRBD2 (5 bases). V lost 3 bases and J 2 bases, leaving 10 bases between the germline ends. Germline values: CDR1 KGHSH, CDR2 LQKENI. CDR3 length equals 14 residues.

Many counts were recorded for this clonotype. This chain links TRBV20-1 with TRBJ2-7; D remains ambiguous. This CDR3 region has 12 residues. Germline CDR1 is DFQATT and CDR2 is SNEGSKA (reference sequence). V was clipped by 2 bases and J by 3 bases, with 8 bases between them. The CDR3: CSARFNGYEQYF. The CDR3 DNA sequence: TGCAGTGCTAGATTCAATGGCTACGAGCAGTACTTC.

In this sample, this clonotype turned up many times. The gene calls are TRBV7-9 and TRBJ2-3, with unresolved D. The CDR3 extends over 12 amino acids. The germline V gene encodes CDR1 SEHNR and CDR2 FQNEAQ (reference sequence). V was trimmed by 2 bases and J by 10 bases, leaving 10 bases between them. CDR3 sequence: CASSLSEAAQYF. In nucleotides, the CDR3 is TGTGCCAGCAGCTTATCCGAAGCAGCGCAGTATTTT.

This clonotype was counted ten times or more. V is TRBV5-1 and J is TRBJ2-2; possibly TRBD1 for D (6 bases). The V end lost 1 base, the J end lost 5 bases, and 21 bases lay between the germline ends. Germline V gene lookup returns CDR1 SGHRS and CDR2 YFSETQ. The CDR3 is made up of 18 amino acids. CDR3 sequence: CASSLTSSLGALTGELFF. CDR3 DNA: TGCGCCAGCAGCTTGACCTCTAGCCTGGGGGCGCTTACCGGGGAGCTGTTTTTT.

This clonotype was seen at least ten times. The chain carries TRBV7-8 and TRBJ1-4; 7 positions agree with TRBD1. Looked up from germline, CDR1 is SGHVS and CDR2 is FQNEAQ. The V gene end was trimmed by 4 bases and the J gene end by 0 bases; junction bases not matched to a gene: 5. This CDR3 spans 16 amino acids. DNA of the CDR3: TGTGCCAGCAGCTCACGGACAGGACCAACTAATGAAAAACTGTTTTTT. The encoded protein is CASSSRTGPTNEKLFF.

Regarding this clonotype: At one of its ends the junction is not consistent with the germline gene, which may arise from a read error. This chain uses TRBV9 with TRBJ2-2; a weak D match, TRBD2 (6 bases). The CDR3 length is 15 residues. The germline gives CDR1 SGDLS, CDR2 YYNGEE. The CDR3 sequence is CASSEVGGRTEELFF. CDR3 sequence (DNA): TGTGCCAGCAGCGAGGTGGGGGGACGGACCGAGGAGCTGTTTTTT.

Ten or more counts support this clonotype. The chain links TRBV5-6 to TRBJ1-5, with D hard to call. The CDR3 is made up of 13 amino acids. Germline loops: CDR1 SGHDT, CDR2 YYEEEE. The germline V and J ends were trimmed by 0 bases and 9 bases, with 10 bases remaining between them. The CDR3 bases are TGTGCCAGCAGCTTGGAACGGGGTTGGCCCCAGCATTTT. This sequence encodes CASSLERGWPQHF.

The rearrangement uses TRBV29-1 and TRBJ1-1; no clear D gene. Germline V CDR1 and CDR2: SQVTM, ANQGSEA. The CDR3 length is 13 residues. V lost 4 bases and J lost 0, with 9 bases in between. Here the CDR3 DNA reads TGCAGCGTTGCCGGACGGATGAACACTGAAGCTTTCTTT. Amino acids: CSVAGRMNTEAFF.

This clonotype was detected a few times. V and J are TRBV5-6 and TRBJ1-2, with a possible D match to TRBD1 (5 bases). V was pared by 3 bases and J by 6 bases, with 18 bases between. CDR1 is SGHDT, CDR2 YYEEEE, per germline. The CDR3 spans 15 residues. DNA of the CDR3: TGTGCCAGCAGCTGGCCGGGACCCGTTAAGGATGGCTACACCTTC. It encodes CASSWPGPVKDGYTF.

This clonotype was observed many times. The CDR3 reads CASSLSPGSNSPLHF. The CDR3 region has the DNA TGTGCCAGCAGTTTATCCCCAGGCTCTAATTCACCCCTCCACTTT. The rearrangement links TRBV28 to TRBJ1-6; D unresolved. Germline CDR1 and CDR2: MDHEN and SYDVKM. The CDR3 spans 15 residues. V lost 1 base and J 6 bases, leaving 10 bases between the germline ends.

This clonotype was counted many times. J is TRBJ2-7 and V is TRBV28; TRBD2 is a possible D gene (5 bases). This CDR3 spans 15 amino acids. The germline CDR1 and CDR2 sequences are MDHEN and SYDVKM. V lost 5 bases and J 1 base, leaving 15 bases between the germline ends. CDR3 DNA: TGTGCCAGCAGTCCCCGGAGGCTTGAATCCTACGAGCAGTACTTC. Its protein is CASSPRRLESYEQYF. Together with reference TRBV28 and TRBJ2-7, the CDR3 gives the full variable domain: DVKVTQSSRYLVKRTGEKVFLECVQDMDHENMFWYRQDPGLGLRLIYFSYDVKMKEKGDIPEGYSVSREKKERFSLILESASTNQTSMYLCASSPRRLESYEQYFGPGTRLTVT.

This clonotype was seen just once. The gene calls are TRBV7-2 and TRBJ1-1; D is ambiguous. Germline V lookup: CDR1 SGHTA, CDR2 FQGNSA. The CDR3 has 13 residues. Trimming cost V 3 bases and J 7 bases, with 12 bases left between them. The CDR3 sequence is CASSFRPLVEAFF. In DNA form, the CDR3 reads TGTGCCAGCAGCTTCCGGCCTCTAGTTGAAGCTTTCTTT.

In its sample, this clonotype was seen a few times. The rearrangement joins TRBV12-3 or TRBV12-4 to TRBJ2-7; D might be TRBD2 (5 bases). CDR3 length: 15 amino acids. Deletions cut 2 bases from V and 1 base from J, with 12 bases between. CDR3 DNA: TGTGCCAGCAGTTTACGGGGAACTCTATCCTACGAGCAGTACTTC. It translates to CASSLRGTLSYEQYF.

J is TRBJ2-7 and V is TRBV11-2; 9 positions match TRBD1. V was clipped by 1 base and J by 6 bases; unmatched bases: 7. The CDR3 runs to 15 residues. Germline CDR1 is SGHAT and CDR2 is FQNNGV. In DNA form, the CDR3 reads TGTGCCAGCAGCTTAGGTCGGACAGGGGCAAGCGAGCAGTACTTC. This sequence encodes CASSLGRTGASEQYF.

This clonotype has at least ten counts. This chain links TRBV20-1 with TRBJ2-1, with 7 bases fitting TRBD2. The CDR3 totals 16 residues. After removal of 6 bases from V and 4 bases from J, the junction contained 15 bases not matched to a gene. The germline CDR1 and CDR2 sequences are DFQATT and SNEGSKA (reference sequence). The CDR3 protein is CSAGTTSPSGYNEQFF. CDR3 in DNA: TGCAGTGCCGGGACTACCTCACCCTCCGGGTACAATGAGCAGTTCTTC.

This clonotype was observed a few times. The V gene is TRBV11-3, the J gene TRBJ2-7; the D gene is possibly TRBD1 (5 bases). The CDR3 covers 17 residues. Deletions cut 5 bases from V and 1 base from J, with 21 bases between. CDR1 SGHNT and CDR2 YENEEA come from the germline V gene. CDR3 loop: CASSPALDTTTSYEQYF. CDR3 bases: TGTGCCAGCAGCCCCGCTCTGGACACGACAACTTCCTACGAGCAGTACTTC. Based on the CDR3 plus reference TRBV11-3 and TRBJ2-7, the full variable domain is EAGVVQSPRYKIIEKKQPVAFWCNPISGHNTLYWYLQNLGQGPELLIRYENEEAVDDSQLPKDRFSAERLKGVDSTLKIQPAELGDSAVYLCASSPALDTTTSYEQYFGPGTRLTVT.

This clonotype was detected only a few times. The rearrangement uses TRBV6-2 or TRBV6-3 and TRBJ2-1; 10 bases are a match to TRBD1. The CDR3 runs to 17 residues. V dropped 6 bases and J dropped 6; count of bases not matched to a gene: 14. Germline V gene sequence: CDR1 MNHEY, CDR2 SVGEGT. CDR3 in DNA: TGTGCCAGCAGATCCTTCCTATCGGGACAGGGGCTCAATGAGCAGTTCTTC. Amino acids: CASRSFLSGQGLNEQFF.

This clonotype has ten or more counts. This sequence joins TRBV4-1 and TRBJ1-1, with TRBD1 matching 7 bases. Germline V gene data show CDR1 as MGHRA and CDR2 as YSYEKL. The CDR3 spans 15 residues. The J segment lost 4 bases and the V segment lost 5 bases, leaving 10 bases of the junction unmatched. The CDR3 region has the DNA TGCGCCAGCAGCAAAACAGGGGCTGGTGGCACTGAAGCTTTCTTT. Protein sequence: CASSKTGAGGTEAFF.

This clonotype was counted ten times or more. This chain joins TRBV20-1 and TRBJ2-7; D not resolved. Germline V gives CDR1 DFQATT, CDR2 SNEGSKA (reference sequence). The V end lost 1 base, the J end lost 3 bases, and 13 bases lay between the germline ends. CDR3 length equals 14 residues. The CDR3 is CSARGTPSLYEQYF. The CDR3, as DNA: TGCAGTGCTAGAGGGACCCCGTCGCTCTACGAGCAGTACTTC.

This clonotype was detected ten times or more. The V and J genes are TRBV3-1 and TRBJ2-7; 11 bases agree with TRBD2. J lost 3 bases, V lost 1 base, and 5 bases had no gene match. Germline V gene sequence: CDR1 LGHDT, CDR2 YNNKEL (reference sequence). The CDR3 is 16 residues long. CDR3 region: CASSQGIAGGVYEQYF. The DNA for the CDR3 is TGTGCCAGCAGCCAAGGTATAGCGGGAGGGGTCTACGAGCAGTACTTC.

This clonotype has more than one count but fewer than ten. The chain has TRBV29-1 and TRBJ2-5; unclear D gene. The V and J ends lost 6 bases and 2 bases respectively, with 10 bases between them. The CDR3 length is 12 residues. Looked up from germline, CDR1 is SQVTM and CDR2 is ANQGSEA. The CDR3 here is CSVGQKQETQYF. The CDR3, as DNA: TGCAGCGTGGGTCAGAAACAAGAGACCCAGTACTTC.

This sequence joins TRBV6-5 and TRBJ1-2; D may be TRBD1 (5 bases). This CDR3 comprises 14 residues. Germline V lookup: CDR1 MNHEY, CDR2 SVGAGI. The V end was cut by 5 bases, the J end by 2 bases, with 12 bases between. The CDR3 DNA is TGTGCCAGCAGTCGTTTTGGGGGAAACTATGGCTACACCTTC. Amino acids: CASSRFGGNYGYTF.

This clonotype was recorded many times. The chain is built from TRBV24-1 and TRBJ2-1; 11 bases align to TRBD2. Germline CDR1 KGHDR, CDR2 SFDVKD. Germline trimming cut 4 bases from V and 6 bases from J; bases unmatched to any gene: 4. The CDR3 is 15 amino acids. CDR3 sequence (DNA): TGTGCCACCAGTGAGTCCGGGACTAGCGGCAATGAGCAGTTCTTC. This gives the protein CATSESGTSGNEQFF.

This clonotype was counted ten times or more. This chain connects TRBV14 to TRBJ2-7; possible D gene TRBD2, 5 bases. CDR1 is SGHDN, CDR2 FVKESK, per germline. The CDR3 covers 15 residues. The ends were cut back, 1 base at V and 4 bases at J, with 14 bases in the middle. CDR3 residues: CASSQGGPRLYEQYF. In nucleotides, the CDR3 is TGTGCCAGCAGCCAAGGAGGGCCACGGCTTTACGAGCAGTACTTC.

This clonotype showed up many times. The chain combines TRBV11-2 with TRBJ2-2, with TRBD1 as a possible D gene (6 bases). There are 17 residues in the CDR3. Germline values: CDR1 SGHAT, CDR2 FQNNGV. Trimming shortened V by 0 bases and J by 6 bases, and 17 bases separated the two germline ends. CDR3 nucleotides: TGTGCCAGCAGCTTAGATCGACTTAACAGGGATGCCGGGGAGCTGTTTTTT. Residues: CASSLDRLNRDAGELFF.

Many counts were recorded for this clonotype. The rearrangement uses TRBV7-6 and TRBJ2-1; maybe TRBD2 (6 bases). Germline V gives CDR1 SGHVS, CDR2 FNYEAQ. V dropped 7 bases and J dropped 7 bases, with 20 bases sitting between them. The CDR3 length is 15 residues. In DNA form, the CDR3 reads TGTGCCAGCACCAATCAACCACGGGGGATAAATGAGCAGTTCTTC. Protein sequence: CASTNQPRGINEQFF.